This T cell receptor beta chain came from a study of blood T cell repertoires in COVID-19. Study-level background: Researchers got acute and convalescent COVID-19 samples from the United States, Italy and Spain. In each case, the material was cDNA or gDNA derived from T cells, B-cell-depleted T cells, or PBMCs.

There are a few counts of this clone. Per the study methods: Reference gene primer amplification gave estimated nucleated cell counts. Data came from immunoSEQ multiplex PCR; TCRdb stores just in-frame clones and leaves some out. V and J calls and clone size are given by that table; D and trimming were obtained from the DNA. The sample has some 150,000 clones, about 80% seen once; the top ten hold about 2%. Trimming cost V 1 base and J 0 bases, with 11 bases left between them. The CDR3 runs to 15 residues. CDR1 is SGHRS, CDR2 YFSETQ, per germline. Specimen: peripheral blood. The source of this sequence is a man between 65 and 85 years old with acute or convalescent COVID-19. The chain joins TRBV5-1 to TRBJ2-7; TRBD2 is a possible D gene (5 bases). CDR3 sequence reads: CASSLSPGSSYEQYF. The CDR3 DNA reads as TGCGCCAGCAGCTTGTCTCCGGGGAGCTCCTACGAGCAGTACTTC.